Listed here are 18 T cell receptor beta chains from one sample, sequenced in a study of lymphopenia after photon versus proton radiotherapy. The data were produced by immunoSEQ multiplex PCR, yet TCRdb's version contains in-frame clones alone and is incomplete. The table shows 150,000 to 200,000 clones, with 70% to 90% occurring only once. The material sequenced was peripheral blood, taken from a patient treated with photon-based radiotherapy. Receptors were obtained from a man aged 50 to 59 with gastric cancer.

The V gene is TRBV10-3, the J gene TRBJ2-1; 12 bases line up with TRBD2. J gave up 5 bases and V 0 bases, and 5 bases lay outside the gene matches. The CDR3 has 17 amino acids. Germline V gives CDR1 ENHRY, CDR2 SYGVKD. The CDR3 DNA sequence: TGTGCCATCAGTGAGTCCGTGGGACTAGCGGGTAACAATGAGCAGTTCTTC. Amino acid sequence: CAISESVGLAGNNEQFF.

The gene calls are TRBV7-2 and TRBJ1-2, with TRBD1 identical over 9 bases. CDR1 and CDR2 from the germline V gene are SGHTA and FQGNSA. This CDR3 is built from 15 residues. V lost 5 bases, J lost 4 bases, and 8 bases stayed unmatched. CDR3 protein: CASSTRTGAGYGYTF. CDR3 nucleotides: TGTGCCAGCAGCACCCGGACAGGGGCAGGCTATGGCTACACCTTC.

The chain recombines TRBV30 with TRBJ2-3; D not certain. Trimming pared 4 bases from V and 0 bases from J, leaving 14 bases between. The CDR3 is 15 residues long. Germline V gene lookup returns CDR1 GTSNPN and CDR2 SVGIG (reference sequence). CDR3 sequence: CAWKSTTGSTDTQYF. The CDR3 coding sequence is TGTGCCTGGAAGAGCACAACCGGTAGCACAGATACGCAGTATTTT.

The J gene is TRBJ2-7, the V gene TRBV11-2; 8 bases line up with TRBD1. Per germline, CDR1 SGHAT and CDR2 FQNNGV. Losses at the gene ends were 1 base for V and 5 bases for J; bases not matched to a gene: 7. CDR3 length: 15 amino acids. CDR3 amino acids: CASSLVWTGSHEQYF. Here the CDR3 DNA reads TGTGCCAGCAGCTTAGTGTGGACAGGGTCCCACGAGCAGTACTTC.

The V and J genes are TRBV27 and TRBJ1-1; no definite D call. V gave up 6 bases and J gave up 0 bases, with 11 bases separating them. The germline CDR1 and CDR2 sequences are MNHEY and SMNVEV (reference sequence). This CDR3 has 14 residues. Written as DNA, the CDR3 is TGTGCCAGCAGAAAGGGCACCTTGAACACTGAAGCTTTCTTT. The encoded protein is CASRKGTLNTEAFF.

The chain has TRBV9 and TRBJ2-3; 10 bases are shared with TRBD2. CDR3 length: 15 residues. The germline V gene encodes CDR1 SGDLS and CDR2 YYNGEE. Unmatched junction bases numbered 0, after V lost 2 bases and J lost 0 bases. CDR3 in amino acids: CASSVGLASTDTQYF. CDR3 coding DNA: TGTGCCAGCAGCGTGGGACTAGCGAGCACAGATACGCAGTATTTT. Filled out from reference TRBV9 and TRBJ2-3, the complete variable domain reads DSGVTQTPKHLITATGQRVTLRCSPRSGDLSVYWYQQSLDQGLQFLIQYYNGEERAKGNILERFSAQQFPDLHSELNLSSLELGDSALYFCASSVGLASTDTQYFGPGTRLTVL.

The rearrangement links TRBV5-6 to TRBJ1-3; D call uncertain. With 5 bases removed from V and 4 bases from J, the gap between germline ends came to 16 bases. The CDR3 loop spans 15 amino acids. Germline V gene sequence: CDR1 SGHDT, CDR2 YYEEEE. The CDR3 is CASSMNGLPGNTIYF. DNA for the CDR3: TGTGCCAGCAGTATGAATGGTCTTCCAGGAAACACCATATATTTT.

This clone was detected only a few times. The chain links TRBV19 to TRBJ2-1; TRBD2 matches at 11 bases. This CDR3 has 15 residues. Germline V gives CDR1 LNHDA, CDR2 SQIVND (reference sequence). J was trimmed by 4 bases and V by 6 bases; bases with no gene match: 5. CDR3 residues: CASSRLAGGYNEQFF. The CDR3 DNA is TGTGCCAGTAGCCGCCTAGCGGGAGGTTACAATGAGCAGTTCTTC.

The chain couples TRBV7-9 to TRBJ1-3; 9 bases are shared with TRBD1. CDR1 is SEHNR, CDR2 FQNEAQ, per germline (reference sequence). Trimming removed 5 bases from V and 6 bases from J; junction bases left unmatched: 8. The CDR3 length is 15 residues. The CDR3 DNA follows: TGTGCCAGCAGCCCCCGGGGACAGGGTGCAAACACCATATATTTT. Translating gives CASSPRGQGANTIYF.

This sequence joins TRBV29-1 and TRBJ1-2, with a tentative D call TRBD1 (5 bases). Trimming removed 4 bases from V and 8 bases from J, with 11 bases in between. Germline V gene lookup returns CDR1 SQVTM and CDR2 ANQGSEA. The CDR3 covers 11 residues. The CDR3 bases are TGCAGCGTTGGCACAGGTGGAGGCTACACCTTC. Amino acid sequence: CSVGTGGGYTF. The complete variable domain, with remaining parts taken from reference TRBV29-1 and TRBJ1-2, reads SAVISQKPSRDICQRGTSLTIQCQVDSQVTMMFWYRQQPGQSLTLIATANQGSEATYESGFVIDKFPISRPNLTFSTLTVSNMSPEDSSIYLCSVGTGGGYTFGSGTRLTVV.

V is TRBV6-5 and J is TRBJ1-2, with 7 nucleotides matching TRBD1. The CDR3 contains 14 residues. Per the germline V gene, CDR1 is MNHEY and CDR2 is SVGAGI. Trimming at V came to 6 bases and at J to 2 bases, leaving 6 bases not matched to a gene. The chain's CDR3 is CASRKQGRNYGYTF. The CDR3 bases are TGTGCCAGCAGAAAACAGGGGAGGAACTATGGCTACACCTTC.

The chain links TRBV27 to TRBJ1-4, with 7 bases identical to TRBD1. This CDR3 contains 15 residues. CDR1 is MNHEY, CDR2 SMNVEV, per germline (reference sequence). Trimming cost V 5 bases and J 7 bases; bases outside gene matches: 10. CDR3 loop: CASSPRTGTGEKLFF. In nucleotides, the CDR3 is TGTGCCAGCAGTCCGCGGACAGGTACCGGTGAAAAACTGTTTTTT.

The CDR3 nucleotides read TGTGCCAGCTCCAGTAGCGGGGTCCCCTACGAGCAGTACTTC. This translates into CASSSSGVPYEQYF. This rearrangement joins TRBV18 to TRBJ2-7, with 8 bases lining up with TRBD2. After removal of 6 bases from V and 2 bases from J, the junction contained 6 bases not matched to a gene. Per germline, CDR1 KGHSH and CDR2 LQKENI. CDR3 size: 14 residues.

The rearrangement uses TRBV7-9 and TRBJ2-3; 10 bases agree with TRBD1. Trimming at V came to 5 bases and at J to 4 bases, leaving 3 bases not matched to a gene. The CDR3 spans 14 residues. Germline V CDR1 and CDR2: SEHNR, FQNEAQ (reference sequence). The chain's CDR3 is CASSPGTGADTQYF. The CDR3 DNA is TGTGCCAGCAGCCCCGGGACAGGGGCAGATACGCAGTATTTT.

In this sample, this clone turned up once. This rearrangement joins TRBV7-3 to TRBJ1-5; 8 bases agree with TRBD1. Germline values: CDR1 SGHTA, CDR2 FQGTGA. Germline trimming cut 5 bases from V and 0 bases from J; bases unmatched to any gene: 9. This CDR3 is built from 17 residues. CDR3 region: CASSARQGPYSNQPQHF. CDR3 DNA sequence: TGTGCCAGCAGCGCCCGACAGGGGCCTTATAGCAATCAGCCCCAGCATTTT.

CDR3 nucleotides: TGTGCCAGCTCACTTACTAGCCCTCCCGGGGAGCTGTTTTTT. This gives the protein CASSLTSPPGELFF. V gene TRBV18 combines with J gene TRBJ2-2; D possibly corresponds to TRBD2 (6 bases). Germline CDR1 and CDR2: KGHSH and LQKENI. The germline V and J ends were trimmed by 4 bases and 6 bases, with 12 bases remaining between them. The CDR3 length is 14 residues. Drawing the rest from reference TRBV18 and TRBJ2-2, the complete variable domain is NAGVMQNPRHLVRRRGQEARLRCSPMKGHSHVYWYRQLPEEGLKFMVYLQKENIIDESGMPKERFSAEFPKEGPSILRIQQVVRGDSAAYFCASSLTSPPGELFFGEGSRLTVL.

The V gene is TRBV4-1, the J gene TRBJ1-4, with D perhaps TRBD1 (5 bases). The CDR3 spans 15 residues. CDR1 MGHRA and CDR2 YSYEKL come from the germline V gene. Trimming took off 1 base at V and 7 bases at J, with 13 bases between the two ends. The CDR3 sequence is CASSQGWDVSEKLFF. For the CDR3, the DNA is TGCGCCAGCAGCCAAGGGTGGGACGTTAGTGAAAAACTGTTTTTT.

This clone was seen a few times. V and J are TRBV6-1 and TRBJ2-2; D gene unclear. The ends were cut back, 6 bases at V and 4 bases at J, with 12 bases in the middle. Germline loops: CDR1 MNHNS, CDR2 SASEGT. The CDR3 is 14 amino acids. CDR3 DNA sequence: TGTGCCAGCAGCCAAATATTCGGCACCGGGGAGCTGTTTTTT. This encodes CASSQIFGTGELFF.